Presented here are 7 T cell receptor beta chains from one specimen sequenced in a study of cytomegalovirus exposure and HLA in healthy donors. Profiling relied on immunoSEQ multiplex PCR, and the TCRdb table lists in-frame clones only, not all of them. The sample contains 130,000 or so clones, roughly 89% of which appear only once. Sequenced: PBMCs. These TCRs come from a woman under 30 in good health and CMV-seronegative.

J is TRBJ2-2 and V is TRBV5-1; 10 bases are shared with TRBD1. V shed 3 bases and J 6 bases; nucleotides not matched to a gene: 8. From germline, CDR1 is SGHRS and CDR2 YFSETQ. The CDR3 extends over 16 amino acids. The CDR3 loop reads CASSSIRDRGAGELFF. The CDR3 DNA sequence: TGCGCCAGCAGCTCAATCCGGGACAGGGGAGCCGGGGAGCTGTTTTTT. Filled out from reference TRBV5-1 and TRBJ2-2, the complete variable domain reads KAGVTQTPRYLIKTRGQQVTLSCSPISGHRSVSWYQQTPGQGLQFLFEYFSETQRNKGNFPGRFSGRQFSNSRSEMNVSTLELGDSALYLCASSSIRDRGAGELFFGEGSRLTVL.

The V gene is TRBV2, the J gene TRBJ2-7; 9 bases fit TRBD1. J was trimmed by 5 bases and V by 6 bases; bases with no gene match: 8. This CDR3 spans 14 amino acids. CDR1 is SNHLY and CDR2 is FYNNEI in the germline V gene. CDR3: CASRPRTGDHEQYF. The CDR3 nucleotides are TGTGCCAGCAGGCCCCGGACAGGGGATCACGAGCAGTACTTC.

The genes are TRBV18 and TRBJ1-2, with D maybe TRBD1 (5 bases). Germline CDR1 is KGHSH and CDR2 is LQKENI. The CDR3 spans 12 residues. Trimming pared 3 bases from V and 7 bases from J, leaving 9 bases between. Here the CDR3 DNA reads TGTGCCAGCTCACCCGGGGGGGTTGGCTACACCTTC. This encodes CASSPGGVGYTF.

The gene calls are TRBV18 and TRBJ1-3; no definite D call. Trimming cost V 4 bases and J 7 bases, with 17 bases left between them. The germline gives CDR1 KGHSH, CDR2 LQKENI. This CDR3 has 15 residues. The CDR3: CASSRARPHPNTIYF. CDR3 in DNA: TGTGCCAGCTCACGGGCCAGGCCTCACCCTAACACCATATATTTT.

This chain links TRBV7-9 with TRBJ1-4; weak D call: TRBD1 (5 bases). The V gene's germline CDR1 is SEHNR and CDR2 FQNEAQ (reference sequence). The germline V and J ends were trimmed by 3 bases and 13 bases, with 18 bases remaining between them. The CDR3 consists of 14 residues. CDR3 amino acids: CASSLEGRLGGLFF. In DNA, the CDR3 is TGTGCCAGCAGCTTGGAAGGGAGGCTCGGGGGACTGTTTTTT.

The V gene is TRBV6-1, the J gene TRBJ1-3; 7 nucleotides line up with TRBD1. The V and J ends lost 2 bases and 5 bases, in that order; junction bases with no gene match: 9. CDR3 length: 16 residues. The germline V gene has CDR1 MNHNS and CDR2 SASEGT. The CDR3: CASSETPQGDRNTIYF. The CDR3, as DNA: TGTGCCAGCAGTGAAACACCCCAGGGGGACCGAAACACCATATATTTT.

This clone was picked up one time. The chain combines TRBV2 with TRBJ1-5, with TRBD1 matching over 7 bases. CDR1 is SNHLY and CDR2 is FYNNEI in the germline V gene. The CDR3 covers 14 residues. V shed 3 bases, J shed 4 bases, and the junction held 3 bases outside the gene matches. For the CDR3, the DNA is TGTGCCAGCAGTGAGGGGACAGCTAATCAGCCCCAGCATTTT. This codes for CASSEGTANQPQHF.